Shown below are 13 T cell receptor beta chains from a single sample sequenced in a study of T cells after yellow fever vaccination. MiXCR, applied by TCRdb to the 5' RACE reads, yields one record per CDR3 protein. The repertoire holds about 340,000 distinct CDR3 sequences, with 8.5% to 10% as singletons. The source material was PBMCs, sampled on the day of the first yellow fever vaccination. Receptors originate from a man aged 18 to 35 who received the YFV17D yellow fever vaccine.

This clonotype was detected only a few times. V gene TRBV20-1 combines with J gene TRBJ1-2; maybe TRBD1 (6 bases). The CDR3 is 12 amino acids. Germline V gene lookup returns CDR1 DFQATT and CDR2 SNEGSKA (reference sequence). Deletions cut 6 bases from V and 5 bases from J, with 13 bases between. CDR3: CSALTTGYGYTF. CDR3 nucleotides: TGCAGTGCCCTAACGACAGGATATGGCTACACCTTC.

This rearrangement joins TRBV6-5 to TRBJ2-1; no clear D gene. The germline V and J ends were trimmed by 1 base and 0 bases, with 4 bases remaining between them. CDR1 and CDR2 from the germline V gene are MNHEY and SVGAGI. This CDR3 is built from 14 residues. This chain's CDR3 is CASSYLVSYNEQFF. Written as DNA, the CDR3 is TGTGCCAGCAGTTACTTGGTCTCCTACAATGAGCAGTTCTTC.

This clonotype was recorded many times. The chain carries TRBV12-3 or TRBV12-4 and TRBJ1-2; D is undetermined. The CDR3 length is 13 residues. V lost 3 bases and J 2 bases, leaving 7 bases between the germline ends. The chain's CDR3 is CASSFDTNYGYTF. In DNA, the CDR3 is TGTGCCAGCAGTTTTGACACCAACTATGGCTACACCTTC.

The table lists this clonotype with many counts. V and J are TRBV18 and TRBJ2-3; tentative D call: TRBD1 (6 bases). Per the germline V gene, CDR1 is KGHSH and CDR2 is LQKENI. With 3 bases removed from V and 6 bases from J, the gap between germline ends came to 16 bases. The length of the CDR3 is 15 residues. CDR3 bases: TGTGCCAGCTCACCGGACTTGGGGGCGTCGGATACGCAGTATTTT. It yields the protein CASSPDLGASDTQYF.

This clonotype has only a few counts. The rearrangement joins TRBV5-5 to TRBJ1-1; TRBD1 agrees at 9 bases. After removal of 3 bases from V and 5 bases from J, the junction contained 8 bases not matched to a gene. CDR3 size: 15 residues. Germline loops: CDR1 SGHKS, CDR2 YYEKEE (reference sequence). The CDR3, as DNA: TGTGCCAGCAGCTCCTCCGGGACAGGGTGGACTGAAGCTTTCTTT. Protein product: CASSSSGTGWTEAFF.

V gene TRBV5-6 combines with J gene TRBJ2-3; the D gene could be TRBD1 or TRBD2 (6 bases each). V dropped 6 bases and J dropped 0 bases, with 14 bases sitting between them. In germline, CDR1 is SGHDT, CDR2 YYEEEE. The CDR3 spans 15 residues. In DNA, the CDR3 is TGTGCCAGCACCGGGGGCGGGATTAGCACAGATACGCAGTATTTT. Its translation: CASTGGGISTDTQYF.

The rearrangement links TRBV5-1 to TRBJ1-6, with 8 bases aligning to TRBD1. From germline, CDR1 is SGHRS and CDR2 YFSETQ. CDR3 length: 14 amino acids. J was trimmed by 9 bases and V by 4 bases; bases with no gene match: 6. CDR3 protein: CASSIGDRGSPLHF. In DNA form, the CDR3 reads TGCGCCAGCAGCATTGGAGACAGGGGTTCACCCCTCCACTTT. The full variable domain, its missing parts supplied by reference TRBV5-1 and TRBJ1-6, is KAGVTQTPRYLIKTRGQQVTLSCSPISGHRSVSWYQQTPGQGLQFLFEYFSETQRNKGNFPGRFSGRQFSNSRSEMNVSTLELGDSALYLCASSIGDRGSPLHFGNGTRLTVT.

This clonotype was recorded a few times. The chain recombines TRBV7-3 with TRBJ2-1; D is undetermined. This CDR3 region has 14 residues. Trimming pared 0 bases from V and 5 bases from J, leaving 8 bases between. Germline CDR1 reads SGHTA; CDR2 reads FQGTGA. The CDR3 reads CASSLTPGNNEQFF. CDR3 in DNA: TGTGCCAGCAGCTTAACCCCCGGAAACAATGAGCAGTTCTTC.

This clonotype was picked up a small number of times. The CDR3, as DNA: TGCGCCAGCAGCCAACTAGGGGGGCAGGGAGTTCAGCCCCAGCATTTT. Protein: CASSQLGGQGVQPQHF. This sequence joins TRBV4-1 and TRBJ1-5; possibly TRBD1 for D (6 bases). Germline lookup yields CDR1 MGHRA and CDR2 YSYEKL. V gave up 2 bases and J gave up 6 bases, with 17 bases separating them. The CDR3 has 16 residues.

The J gene is TRBJ2-3, the V gene TRBV29-1, with D maybe TRBD2 (5 bases). Germline V gene data show CDR1 as SQVTM and CDR2 as ANQGSEA. This CDR3 has 15 residues. V gave up 6 bases and J gave up 4 bases, with 20 bases separating them. The CDR3 is CSVARSGLLADTQYF. CDR3 nucleotide sequence: TGCAGCGTCGCACGCTCTGGACTCCTGGCAGATACGCAGTATTTT.

This clonotype was seen a handful of times. The J gene is TRBJ2-3, the V gene TRBV14; 9 nucleotides match TRBD2. This CDR3 is built from 18 residues. The ends lost 0 bases at V and 0 bases at J; junction bases unmatched: 7. Per germline, CDR1 SGHDN and CDR2 FVKESK. CDR3 residues: CASSQDSPSGDSTDTQYF. The CDR3 bases are TGTGCCAGCAGCCAAGATTCTCCTAGCGGGGATAGCACAGATACGCAGTATTTT.

The chain carries TRBV6-5 and TRBJ2-7; 7 bases line up with TRBD2. Trimming took 0 bases from V and 2 from J; bases not matched to a gene: 7. The CDR3 contains 16 residues. CDR1 MNHEY and CDR2 SVGAGI come from the germline V gene. The CDR3 region is CASSYSTGGSTYEQYF. CDR3 coding DNA: TGTGCCAGCAGTTACTCGACGGGGGGATCTACCTACGAGCAGTACTTC.

This clonotype has at least ten counts. The J gene is TRBJ2-7, the V gene TRBV20-1; 8 bases match TRBD2. CDR1 is DFQATT and CDR2 is SNEGSKA in the germline V gene (reference sequence). The trim removed 0 bases at V and 0 bases at J, leaving 7 bases unmatched. The CDR3 runs 16 residues. The CDR3 DNA reads TGCAGTGCTAGAGACCTTTCGCGGGGGGCCTCCTACGAGCAGTACTTC. Amino acid sequence: CSARDLSRGASYEQYF.